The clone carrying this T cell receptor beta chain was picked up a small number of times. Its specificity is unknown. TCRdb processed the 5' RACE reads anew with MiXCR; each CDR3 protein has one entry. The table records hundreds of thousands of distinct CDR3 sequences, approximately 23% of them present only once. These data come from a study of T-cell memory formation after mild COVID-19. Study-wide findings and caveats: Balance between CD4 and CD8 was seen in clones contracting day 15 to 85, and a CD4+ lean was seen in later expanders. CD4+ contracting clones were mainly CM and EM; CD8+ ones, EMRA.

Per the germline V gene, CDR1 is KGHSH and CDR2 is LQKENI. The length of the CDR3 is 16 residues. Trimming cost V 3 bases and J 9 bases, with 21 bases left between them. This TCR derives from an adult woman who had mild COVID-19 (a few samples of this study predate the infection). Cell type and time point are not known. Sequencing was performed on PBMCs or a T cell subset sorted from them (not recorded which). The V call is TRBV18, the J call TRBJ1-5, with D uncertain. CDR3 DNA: TGTGCCAGCTCACCGGCCTCAGACACCGGGAGTCCGCCCCAGCATTTT. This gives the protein CASSPASDTGSPPQHF.